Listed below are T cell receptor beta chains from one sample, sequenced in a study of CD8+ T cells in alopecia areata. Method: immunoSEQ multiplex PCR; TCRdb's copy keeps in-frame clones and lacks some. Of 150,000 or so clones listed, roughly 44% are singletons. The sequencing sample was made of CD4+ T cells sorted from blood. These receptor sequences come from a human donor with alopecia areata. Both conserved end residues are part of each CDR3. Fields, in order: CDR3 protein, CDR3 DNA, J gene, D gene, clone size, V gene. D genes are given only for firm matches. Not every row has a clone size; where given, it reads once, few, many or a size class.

cdr3_aa: CSAFVGGALNEQFF; cdr3_nt: TGCAGCGCATTCGTCGGGGGAGCCTTGAACGAGCAGTTCTTC; j_call: TRBJ2-1; d_call: NA; clone_size: few; v_call: TRBV29-1
cdr3_aa: CASSLESGGRPYGYTF; cdr3_nt: TGTGCCAGCAGCCTTGAGTCGGGGGGGCGACCCTATGGCTACACCTTC; j_call: TRBJ1-2; d_call: NA; clone_size: few; v_call: TRBV7-9
cdr3_aa: CASSSGGIGYTF; cdr3_nt: TGTGCCAGCAGCTCTGGGGGCATTGGCTACACCTTC; j_call: TRBJ1-2; d_call: NA; clone_size: NA; v_call: TRBV7-9
cdr3_aa: CAWAGVAEAFF; cdr3_nt: TGTGCCTGGGCGGGGGTAGCTGAAGCTTTCTTT; j_call: TRBJ1-1; d_call: NA; clone_size: NA; v_call: TRBV30
cdr3_aa: CAGGPSIFQPQHF; cdr3_nt: TGTGCTGGAGGGCCAAGTATTTTTCAGCCCCAGCATTTT; j_call: TRBJ1-5; d_call: NA; clone_size: NA; v_call: TRBV6-1
cdr3_aa: CSASSDRRETQYF; cdr3_nt: TGCAGCGCCTCTAGCGACAGGCGAGAGACCCAGTACTTC; j_call: TRBJ2-5; d_call: NA; clone_size: NA; v_call: TRBV29-1
cdr3_aa: CSVGEDSYNEQFF; cdr3_nt: TGCAGCGTTGGGGAGGACTCCTACAATGAGCAGTTCTTC; j_call: TRBJ2-1; d_call: NA; clone_size: NA; v_call: TRBV29-1
cdr3_aa: CASSYRDRGTEAFF; cdr3_nt: TGCGCCAGCAGCTACCGGGACAGGGGCACTGAAGCTTTCTTT; j_call: TRBJ1-1; d_call: TRBD1; clone_size: few; v_call: TRBV5-1
cdr3_aa: CSVGGGRGSEEQYF; cdr3_nt: TGCAGCGTTGGGGGCGGGAGAGGGTCAGAGGAGCAGTACTTC; j_call: TRBJ2-7; d_call: TRBD2; clone_size: NA; v_call: TRBV29-1
cdr3_aa: CAIRNRDSSYEQYF; cdr3_nt: TGTGCCATCAGAAACCGGGACAGCTCCTACGAGCAGTACTTC; j_call: TRBJ2-7; d_call: TRBD1; clone_size: few; v_call: TRBV10-3
cdr3_aa: CASSSRTGGGYYEQYF; cdr3_nt: TGTGCCAGCAGCTCCAGGACAGGGGGCGGTTACTACGAGCAGTACTTC; j_call: TRBJ2-7; d_call: TRBD1; clone_size: NA; v_call: TRBV5-4
cdr3_aa: CSARGTKNIQYF; cdr3_nt: TGCAGCGCTAGGGGGACTAAAAACATTCAGTACTTC; j_call: TRBJ2-4; d_call: NA; clone_size: few; v_call: TRBV29-1
cdr3_aa: CAWSSIGIEQFF; cdr3_nt: TGTGCCTGGAGTTCGATCGGGATTGAGCAGTTCTTC; j_call: TRBJ2-1; d_call: NA; clone_size: few; v_call: TRBV30
cdr3_aa: CASTGAAKMNTEAFF; cdr3_nt: TGCGCCAGCACCGGGGCAGCTAAAATGAACACTGAAGCTTTCTTT; j_call: TRBJ1-1; d_call: NA; clone_size: few; v_call: TRBV23-1
cdr3_aa: CASSARTSGSSGANVLTF; cdr3_nt: TGTGCCAGCAGCGCCCGGACTAGCGGGAGTTCTGGGGCCAACGTCCTGACTTTC; j_call: TRBJ2-6; d_call: TRBD2; clone_size: NA; v_call: TRBV9
cdr3_aa: CASSGHPAPYNEQFF; cdr3_nt: TGTGCCAGCAGCGGACATCCCGCCCCCTACAATGAGCAGTTCTTC; j_call: TRBJ2-1; d_call: NA; clone_size: few; v_call: TRBV9
cdr3_aa: CASSLLGETQYF; cdr3_nt: TGTGCCAGCAGTTTACTTGGGGAGACCCAGTACTTC; j_call: TRBJ2-5; d_call: NA; clone_size: NA; v_call: TRBV28
cdr3_aa: CASSFSRLAVYNEQFF; cdr3_nt: TGTGCCAGCAGCTTTTCTCGGCTAGCGGTCTACAATGAGCAGTTCTTC; j_call: TRBJ2-1; d_call: TRBD2; clone_size: NA; v_call: TRBV13
cdr3_aa: CASTLGQGLDYGYTF; cdr3_nt: TGTGCCAGCACCTTGGGACAGGGCCTTGACTATGGCTACACCTTC; j_call: TRBJ1-2; d_call: TRBD1; clone_size: few; v_call: TRBV7-2
cdr3_aa: CASSVDGQGSYEQYF; cdr3_nt: TGTGCCAGCAGCGTAGATGGGCAGGGGTCCTACGAGCAGTACTTC; j_call: TRBJ2-7; d_call: NA; clone_size: NA; v_call: TRBV9
cdr3_aa: CASSTHEYHAGGPDTQYF; cdr3_nt: TGTGCCAGCAGCACGCACGAGTACCATGCAGGGGGCCCAGATACGCAGTATTTT; j_call: TRBJ2-3; d_call: TRBD1; clone_size: NA; v_call: TRBV7-9
cdr3_aa: CASSFGRVVDEQYF; cdr3_nt: TGTGCCAGCAGCTTCGGCAGGGTAGTCGACGAGCAGTACTTC; j_call: TRBJ2-7; d_call: NA; clone_size: NA; v_call: TRBV5-6
cdr3_aa: CAVGPRNQPQHF; cdr3_nt: TGTGCTGTAGGACCAAGAAATCAGCCCCAGCATTTT; j_call: TRBJ1-5; d_call: NA; clone_size: NA; v_call: TRBV7-8
cdr3_aa: CATDFQGYGYTF; cdr3_nt: TGTGCCACCGACTTTCAGGGGTATGGCTACACCTTC; j_call: TRBJ1-2; d_call: NA; clone_size: NA; v_call: TRBV7-9
cdr3_aa: CASSEAPLVF; cdr3_nt: TGTGCCAGCAGTGAGGCCCCTTTGGTCTTC; j_call: TRBJ2-1; d_call: NA; clone_size: few; v_call: TRBV2
cdr3_aa: CATSKGGRNNEQFF; cdr3_nt: TGTGCCACCAGCAAAGGCGGGAGAAACAATGAGCAGTTCTTC; j_call: TRBJ2-1; d_call: TRBD2; clone_size: NA; v_call: TRBV15
cdr3_aa: CASSPPGLQETQYF; cdr3_nt: TGTGCCAGCAGCCCCCCCGGGCTCCAAGAGACCCAGTACTTC; j_call: TRBJ2-5; d_call: NA; clone_size: few; v_call: TRBV7-9
cdr3_aa: CSVAGSSGNTIYF; cdr3_nt: TGCAGCGTTGCTGGAAGCTCTGGAAACACCATATATTTT; j_call: TRBJ1-3; d_call: NA; clone_size: NA; v_call: TRBV29-1
cdr3_aa: CASSLDVNTEAFF; cdr3_nt: TGTGCCAGCAGCTTAGACGTGAACACTGAAGCTTTCTTT; j_call: TRBJ1-1; d_call: NA; clone_size: NA; v_call: TRBV7-8
cdr3_aa: CAWNRGAVNEQFF; cdr3_nt: TGTGCCTGGAACAGGGGCGCGGTCAATGAGCAGTTCTTC; j_call: TRBJ2-1; d_call: TRBD1; clone_size: NA; v_call: TRBV30
cdr3_aa: CSVREKGLSGYYGYTF; cdr3_nt: TGCAGCGTTCGAGAAAAAGGACTTTCCGGATACTATGGCTACACCTTC; j_call: TRBJ1-2; d_call: NA; clone_size: NA; v_call: TRBV29-1
cdr3_aa: CASSLGQGGTDTQYF; cdr3_nt: TGCGCCAGCAGCTTGGGACAGGGTGGCACAGATACGCAGTATTTT; j_call: TRBJ2-3; d_call: TRBD1; clone_size: NA; v_call: TRBV5-1
cdr3_aa: CASSYSGAADTQYF; cdr3_nt: TGTGCCAGCAGTTACTCCGGTGCAGCAGATACGCAGTATTTT; j_call: TRBJ2-3; d_call: NA; clone_size: few; v_call: TRBV6-5
cdr3_aa: CASSLDRQETQYF; cdr3_nt: TGTGCCAGCAGCTTAGACCGACAAGAGACCCAGTACTTC; j_call: TRBJ2-5; d_call: NA; clone_size: few; v_call: TRBV7-3
cdr3_aa: CASSYSGVLNEQFF; cdr3_nt: TGTGCCAGCAGTTACTCGGGAGTTCTGAATGAGCAGTTCTTC; j_call: TRBJ2-1; d_call: NA; clone_size: NA; v_call: TRBV6-5
cdr3_aa: CASSIETSGSNNEQFF; cdr3_nt: TGTGCCAGTAGTATCGAGACTAGCGGGAGTAACAATGAGCAGTTCTTC; j_call: TRBJ2-1; d_call: TRBD2; clone_size: many; v_call: TRBV19
cdr3_aa: CAWSGTGTTYYNEQFF; cdr3_nt: TGTGCCTGGAGTGGGACCGGGACTACATACTACAATGAGCAGTTCTTC; j_call: TRBJ2-1; d_call: TRBD2; clone_size: NA; v_call: TRBV30
cdr3_aa: CASSQAGANVLTF; cdr3_nt: TGCGCCAGCAGCCAAGCTGGGGCCAACGTCCTGACTTTC; j_call: TRBJ2-6; d_call: NA; clone_size: NA; v_call: TRBV4-1
cdr3_aa: CASSQEGDRERHF; cdr3_nt: TGCGCCAGCAGCCAAGAAGGGGACAGGGAACGGCATTTT; j_call: TRBJ1-5; d_call: TRBD1; clone_size: once; v_call: TRBV4-1
cdr3_aa: CSVPAAIAGGGFTQYF; cdr3_nt: TGCAGCGTCCCGGCTGCCATAGCGGGAGGGGGTTTTACGCAGTATTTT; j_call: TRBJ2-3; d_call: TRBD2; clone_size: NA; v_call: TRBV29-1
cdr3_aa: CASSSLTHWGYTF; cdr3_nt: TGCGCCAGCAGCTCCCTCACCCATTGGGGCTACACCTTC; j_call: TRBJ1-2; d_call: NA; clone_size: NA; v_call: TRBV5-1
cdr3_aa: CASSPTGPATEAFF; cdr3_nt: TGTGCCAGCAGTCCTACAGGGCCCGCAACTGAAGCTTTCTTT; j_call: TRBJ1-1; d_call: NA; clone_size: NA; v_call: TRBV2
cdr3_aa: CAWSVDASYEQYF; cdr3_nt: TGTGCCTGGAGTGTTGATGCCTCCTACGAGCAGTACTTC; j_call: TRBJ2-7; d_call: NA; clone_size: NA; v_call: TRBV30
cdr3_aa: CASSATDLSGSTDTQYF; cdr3_nt: TGTGCCAGCAGCGCGACCGATCTTAGCGGAAGCACAGATACGCAGTATTTT; j_call: TRBJ2-3; d_call: NA; clone_size: NA; v_call: TRBV27
cdr3_aa: CASSQVPGVLNEQFF; cdr3_nt: TGCGCCAGCAGCCAGGTACCGGGAGTCCTAAATGAGCAGTTCTTC; j_call: TRBJ2-1; d_call: NA; clone_size: NA; v_call: TRBV4-1
cdr3_aa: CASRPSGTNTGELFF; cdr3_nt: TGTGCCAGCCGACCTAGCGGAACAAACACCGGGGAGCTGTTTTTT; j_call: TRBJ2-2; d_call: TRBD2; clone_size: NA; v_call: TRBV2
cdr3_aa: CASSLVLAGYNEQFF; cdr3_nt: TGTGCCAGCAGCTTAGTTCTAGCGGGATACAATGAGCAGTTCTTC; j_call: TRBJ2-1; d_call: TRBD2; clone_size: NA; v_call: TRBV7-9
cdr3_aa: CASSQDPRADSSYEQYF; cdr3_nt: TGCGCCAGCAGCCAAGATCCCCGGGCAGACAGCTCCTACGAGCAGTACTTC; j_call: TRBJ2-7; d_call: NA; clone_size: many; v_call: TRBV4-1
cdr3_aa: CASTSALDTQYF; cdr3_nt: TGTGCCAGCACCTCTGCCTTAGATACGCAGTATTTT; j_call: TRBJ2-3; d_call: NA; clone_size: NA; v_call: TRBV28
cdr3_aa: CASSPDPDRSYNEQFF; cdr3_nt: TGTGCCAGCAGCCCCGACCCGGACCGCTCCTACAATGAGCAGTTCTTC; j_call: TRBJ2-1; d_call: NA; clone_size: few; v_call: TRBV5-4
cdr3_aa: CASRGHSGYEQYF; cdr3_nt: TGTGCCAGCAGGGGCCATAGCGGGTACGAGCAGTACTTC; j_call: TRBJ2-7; d_call: TRBD2; clone_size: few; v_call: TRBV27
cdr3_aa: CSGRRGANYGYTF; cdr3_nt: TGCAGCGGACGGCGAGGGGCTAACTATGGCTACACCTTC; j_call: TRBJ1-2; d_call: NA; clone_size: few; v_call: TRBV29-1
cdr3_aa: CASSRTGAPHTEAFF; cdr3_nt: TGTGCCAGCAGCCGGACAGGGGCTCCACACACTGAAGCTTTCTTT; j_call: TRBJ1-1; d_call: TRBD1; clone_size: NA; v_call: TRBV14
cdr3_aa: CASQFLGTDTQYF; cdr3_nt: TGTGCCAGCCAGTTTCTGGGCACAGATACGCAGTATTTT; j_call: TRBJ2-3; d_call: NA; clone_size: few; v_call: TRBV28
cdr3_aa: CASRTGHPQETQYF; cdr3_nt: TGTGCCAGCAGAACGGGACACCCCCAAGAGACCCAGTACTTC; j_call: TRBJ2-5; d_call: NA; clone_size: few; v_call: TRBV6-5
cdr3_aa: CASSLSWRGETQYF; cdr3_nt: TGTGCCAGCAGCCTTAGTTGGAGGGGAGAGACCCAGTACTTC; j_call: TRBJ2-5; d_call: NA; clone_size: once; v_call: TRBV28
cdr3_aa: CASSVATTGSEAFF; cdr3_nt: TGTGCCAGCAGCGTAGCTACCACGGGGTCTGAAGCTTTCTTT; j_call: TRBJ1-1; d_call: NA; clone_size: once; v_call: TRBV9
cdr3_aa: CAWSKTANEQFF; cdr3_nt: TGTGCCTGGAGTAAAACGGCCAATGAGCAGTTCTTC; j_call: TRBJ2-1; d_call: NA; clone_size: once; v_call: TRBV30